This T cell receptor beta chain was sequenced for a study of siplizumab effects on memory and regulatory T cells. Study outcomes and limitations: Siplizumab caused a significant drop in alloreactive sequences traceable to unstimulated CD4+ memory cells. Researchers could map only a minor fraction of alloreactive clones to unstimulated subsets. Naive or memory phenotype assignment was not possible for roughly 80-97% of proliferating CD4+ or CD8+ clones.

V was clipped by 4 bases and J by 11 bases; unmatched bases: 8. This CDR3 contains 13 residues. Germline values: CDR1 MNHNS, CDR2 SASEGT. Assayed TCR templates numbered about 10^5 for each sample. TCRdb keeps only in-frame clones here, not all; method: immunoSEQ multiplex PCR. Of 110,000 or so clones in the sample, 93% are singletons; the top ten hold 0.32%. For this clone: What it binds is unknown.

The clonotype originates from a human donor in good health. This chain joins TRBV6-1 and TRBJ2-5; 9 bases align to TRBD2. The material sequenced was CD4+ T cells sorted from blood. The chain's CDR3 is CASSGTSESKQYF. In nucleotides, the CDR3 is TGTGCCAGCAGTGGGACTAGCGAATCAAAGCAGTACTTC.